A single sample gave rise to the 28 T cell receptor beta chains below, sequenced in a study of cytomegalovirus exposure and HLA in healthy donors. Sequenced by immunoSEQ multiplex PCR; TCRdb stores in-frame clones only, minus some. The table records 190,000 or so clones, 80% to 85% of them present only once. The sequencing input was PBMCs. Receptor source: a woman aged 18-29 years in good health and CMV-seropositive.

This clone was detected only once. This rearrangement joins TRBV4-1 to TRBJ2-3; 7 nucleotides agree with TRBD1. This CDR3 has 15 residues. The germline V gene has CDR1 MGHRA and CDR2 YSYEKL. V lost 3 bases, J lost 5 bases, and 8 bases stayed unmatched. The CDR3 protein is CASSQSDRPQDTQYF. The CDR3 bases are TGCGCCAGCAGCCAGTCGGACAGGCCCCAAGATACGCAGTATTTT.

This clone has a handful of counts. CDR3 DNA: TGTGCCAGCAGCAGGGGGCGGAGTCTGGACACTGAAGCTTTCTTT. It translates to CASSRGRSLDTEAFF. The chain links TRBV7-2 to TRBJ1-1; 7 bases match TRBD1. Germline trimming cut 5 bases from V and 3 bases from J; bases unmatched to any gene: 9. In germline, CDR1 is SGHTA, CDR2 FQGNSA. CDR3 length equals 15 residues.

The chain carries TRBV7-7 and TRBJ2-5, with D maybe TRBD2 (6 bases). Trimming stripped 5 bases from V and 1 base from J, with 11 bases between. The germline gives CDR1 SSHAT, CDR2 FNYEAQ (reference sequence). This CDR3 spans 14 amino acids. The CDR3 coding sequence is TGTGCCAGCAGCCCCGGGAGCTTCCAAGAGACCCAGTACTTC. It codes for CASSPGSFQETQYF.

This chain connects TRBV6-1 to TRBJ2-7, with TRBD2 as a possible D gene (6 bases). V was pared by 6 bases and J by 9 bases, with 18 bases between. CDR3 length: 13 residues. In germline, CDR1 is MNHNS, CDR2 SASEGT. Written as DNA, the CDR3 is TGTGCCAGCAGCAATGTCCCTGCAGCGGGGCAGTACTTC. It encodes CASSNVPAAGQYF.

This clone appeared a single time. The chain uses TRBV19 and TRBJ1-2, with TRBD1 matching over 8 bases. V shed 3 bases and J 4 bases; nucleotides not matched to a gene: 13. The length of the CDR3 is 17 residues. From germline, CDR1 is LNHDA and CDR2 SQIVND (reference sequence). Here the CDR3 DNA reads TGTGCCAGTAGTATTGCCTACCGGGACAGGAATCCCTATGGCTACACCTTC. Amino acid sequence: CASSIAYRDRNPYGYTF.

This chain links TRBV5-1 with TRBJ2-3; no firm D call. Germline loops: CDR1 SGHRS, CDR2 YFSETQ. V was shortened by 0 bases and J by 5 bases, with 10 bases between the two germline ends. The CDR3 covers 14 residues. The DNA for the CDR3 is TGCGCCAGCAGCTTGGATGCACCGGGAGATACGCAGTATTTT. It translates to CASSLDAPGDTQYF. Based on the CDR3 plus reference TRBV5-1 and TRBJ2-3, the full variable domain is KAGVTQTPRYLIKTRGQQVTLSCSPISGHRSVSWYQQTPGQGLQFLFEYFSETQRNKGNFPGRFSGRQFSNSRSEMNVSTLELGDSALYLCASSLDAPGDTQYFGPGTRLTVL.

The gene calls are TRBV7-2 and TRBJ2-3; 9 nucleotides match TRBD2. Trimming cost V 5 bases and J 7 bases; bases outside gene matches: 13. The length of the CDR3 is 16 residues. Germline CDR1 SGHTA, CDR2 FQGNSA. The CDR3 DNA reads TGTGCCAGCAGCCCCCCCCTTAGCGGGGGCTGGAATACGCAGTATTTT. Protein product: CASSPPLSGGWNTQYF.

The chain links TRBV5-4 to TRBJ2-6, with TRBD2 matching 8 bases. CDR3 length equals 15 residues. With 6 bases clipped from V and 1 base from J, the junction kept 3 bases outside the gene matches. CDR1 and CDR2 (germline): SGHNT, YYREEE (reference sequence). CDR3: CASTPGGSGANVLTF. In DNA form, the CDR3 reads TGTGCCAGCACCCCGGGAGGGTCTGGGGCCAACGTCCTGACTTTC.

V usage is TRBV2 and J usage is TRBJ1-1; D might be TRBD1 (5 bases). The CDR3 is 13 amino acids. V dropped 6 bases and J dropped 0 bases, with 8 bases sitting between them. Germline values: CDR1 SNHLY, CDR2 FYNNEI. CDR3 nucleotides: TGTGCCAGCAGACAGGAACTGAACACTGAAGCTTTCTTT. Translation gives CASRQELNTEAFF.

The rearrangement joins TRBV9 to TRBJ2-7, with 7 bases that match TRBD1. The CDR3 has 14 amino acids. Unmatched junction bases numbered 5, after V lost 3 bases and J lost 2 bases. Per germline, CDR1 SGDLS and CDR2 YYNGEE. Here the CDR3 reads CASSEGARAYEQYF. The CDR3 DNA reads TGTGCCAGCAGCGAGGGGGCCAGGGCCTACGAGCAGTACTTC.

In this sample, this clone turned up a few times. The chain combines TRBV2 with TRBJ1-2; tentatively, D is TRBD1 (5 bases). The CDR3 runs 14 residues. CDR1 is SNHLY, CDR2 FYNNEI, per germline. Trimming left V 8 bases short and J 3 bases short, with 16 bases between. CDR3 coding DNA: TGTGCCAGCCGCGGGGTGGGGCAGTACTATGGCTACACCTTC. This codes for CASRGVGQYYGYTF.

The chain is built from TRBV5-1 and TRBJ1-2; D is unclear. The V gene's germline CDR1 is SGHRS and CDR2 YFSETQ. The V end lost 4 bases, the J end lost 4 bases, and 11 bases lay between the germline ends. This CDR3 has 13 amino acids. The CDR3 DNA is TGCGCCAGCAGCAACGACGGAGCCTATGGCTACACCTTC. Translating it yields CASSNDGAYGYTF.

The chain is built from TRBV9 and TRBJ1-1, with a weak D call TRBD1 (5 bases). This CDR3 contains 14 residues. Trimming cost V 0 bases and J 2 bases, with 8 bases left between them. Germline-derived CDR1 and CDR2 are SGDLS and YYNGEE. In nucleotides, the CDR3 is TGTGCCAGCAGCGTAGTACAGGCAAACACTGAAGCTTTCTTT. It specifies CASSVVQANTEAFF.

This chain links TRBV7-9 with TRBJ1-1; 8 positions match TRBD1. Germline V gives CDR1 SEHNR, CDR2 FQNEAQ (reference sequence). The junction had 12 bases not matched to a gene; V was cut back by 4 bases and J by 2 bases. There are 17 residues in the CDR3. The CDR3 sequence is CASSSGQGIRPNTEAFF. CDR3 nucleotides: TGTGCCAGCAGCTCTGGACAGGGTATTCGTCCCAACACTGAAGCTTTCTTT.

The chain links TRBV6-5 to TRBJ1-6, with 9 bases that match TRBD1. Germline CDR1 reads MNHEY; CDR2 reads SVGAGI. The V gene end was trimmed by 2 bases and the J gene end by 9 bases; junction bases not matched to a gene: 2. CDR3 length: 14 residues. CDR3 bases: TGTGCCAGCAGTTACGGGACAGGGAGTTCACCCCTCCACTTT. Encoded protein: CASSYGTGSSPLHF.

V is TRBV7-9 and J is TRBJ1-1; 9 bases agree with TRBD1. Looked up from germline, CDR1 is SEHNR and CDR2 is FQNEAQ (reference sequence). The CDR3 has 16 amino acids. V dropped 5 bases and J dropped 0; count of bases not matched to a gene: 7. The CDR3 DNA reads TGTGCCAGCAGCCAGCACAGGGGGCTTATGAACACTGAAGCTTTCTTT. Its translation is CASSQHRGLMNTEAFF.

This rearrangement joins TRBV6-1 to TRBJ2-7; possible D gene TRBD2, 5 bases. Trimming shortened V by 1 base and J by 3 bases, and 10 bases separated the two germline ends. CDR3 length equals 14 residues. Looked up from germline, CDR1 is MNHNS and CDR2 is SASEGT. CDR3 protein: CASSEVGANYEQYF. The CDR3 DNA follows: TGTGCCAGCAGTGAAGTGGGAGCAAACTACGAGCAGTACTTC.

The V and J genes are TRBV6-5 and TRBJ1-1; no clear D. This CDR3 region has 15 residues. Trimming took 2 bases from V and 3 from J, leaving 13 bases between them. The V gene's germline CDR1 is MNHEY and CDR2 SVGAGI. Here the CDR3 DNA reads TGTGCCAGCAGTTACCGATATTCGGGTGACACTGAAGCTTTCTTT. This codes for CASSYRYSGDTEAFF.

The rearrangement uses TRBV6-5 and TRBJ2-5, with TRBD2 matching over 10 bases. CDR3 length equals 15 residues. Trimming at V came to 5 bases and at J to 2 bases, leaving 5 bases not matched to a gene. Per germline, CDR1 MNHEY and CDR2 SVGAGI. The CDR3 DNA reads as TGTGCCAGCAGTCCCGGACTAGCGGAACAAGAGACCCAGTACTTC. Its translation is CASSPGLAEQETQYF.

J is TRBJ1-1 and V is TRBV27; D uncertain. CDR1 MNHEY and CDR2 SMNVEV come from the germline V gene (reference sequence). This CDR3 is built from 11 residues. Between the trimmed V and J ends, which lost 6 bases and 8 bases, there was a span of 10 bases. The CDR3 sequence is CASRALKEAFF. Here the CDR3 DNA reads TGTGCCAGCAGAGCCCTCAAAGAAGCTTTCTTT.

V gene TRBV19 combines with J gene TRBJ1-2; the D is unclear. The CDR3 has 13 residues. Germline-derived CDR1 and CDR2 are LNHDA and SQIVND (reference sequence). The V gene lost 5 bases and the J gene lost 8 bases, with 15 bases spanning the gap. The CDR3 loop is CASSPAGKNGYTF. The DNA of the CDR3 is TGTGCCAGTAGTCCCGCGGGGAAAAACGGCTACACCTTC.

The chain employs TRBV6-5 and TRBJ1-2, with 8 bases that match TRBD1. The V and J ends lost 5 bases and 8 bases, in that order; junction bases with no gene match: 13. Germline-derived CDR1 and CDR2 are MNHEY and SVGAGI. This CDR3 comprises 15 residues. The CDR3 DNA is TGTGCCAGCAGTCTAAAAGACAGGGGAACTGGAGGCTACACCTTC. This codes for CASSLKDRGTGGYTF.

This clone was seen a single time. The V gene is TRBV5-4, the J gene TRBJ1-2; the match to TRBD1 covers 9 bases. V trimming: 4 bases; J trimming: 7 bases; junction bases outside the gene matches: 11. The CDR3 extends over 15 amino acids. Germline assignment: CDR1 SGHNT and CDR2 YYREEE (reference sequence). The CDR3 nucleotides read TGTGCCAGCAGCCACTATACAACAGGGGGCTCTGGCTACACCTTC. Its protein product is CASSHYTTGGSGYTF.

CDR3 nucleotide sequence: TGTGCCAGTAGTATATTCAGGCCTCCCCCGGGGGGCTACACCTTC. The encoded protein is CASSIFRPPPGGYTF. The chain links TRBV19 to TRBJ1-2; D gene unclear. V lost 2 bases and J lost 8, with 18 bases in between. This CDR3 region has 15 residues. Germline V gene sequence: CDR1 LNHDA, CDR2 SQIVND (reference sequence).

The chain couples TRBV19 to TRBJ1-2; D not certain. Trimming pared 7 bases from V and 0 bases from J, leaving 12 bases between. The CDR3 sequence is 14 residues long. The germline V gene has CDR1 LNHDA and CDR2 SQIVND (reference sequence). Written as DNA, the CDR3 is TGTGCCAGTAACTTGGCGGCATCTAACTATGGCTACACCTTC. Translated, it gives CASNLAASNYGYTF. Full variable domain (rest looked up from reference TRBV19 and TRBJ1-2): DGGITQSPKYLFRKEGQNVTLSCEQNLNHDAMYWYRQDPGQGLRLIYYSQIVNDFQKGDIAEGYSVSREKKESFPLTVTSAQKNPTAFYLCASNLAASNYGYTFGSGTRLTVV.

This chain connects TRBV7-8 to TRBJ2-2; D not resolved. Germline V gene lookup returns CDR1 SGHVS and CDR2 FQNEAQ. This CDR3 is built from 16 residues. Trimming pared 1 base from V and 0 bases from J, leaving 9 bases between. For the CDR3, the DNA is TGTGCCAGCAGCTTAGTAGCTCCCTCGAACACCGGGGAGCTGTTTTTT. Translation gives CASSLVAPSNTGELFF.

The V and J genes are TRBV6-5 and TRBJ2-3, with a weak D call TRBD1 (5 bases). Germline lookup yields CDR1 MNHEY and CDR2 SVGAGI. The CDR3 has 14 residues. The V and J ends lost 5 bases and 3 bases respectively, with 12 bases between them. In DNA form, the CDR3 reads TGTGCCAGCAGTCGAGTGGGGCAAACAGATACGCAGTATTTT. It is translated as CASSRVGQTDTQYF.

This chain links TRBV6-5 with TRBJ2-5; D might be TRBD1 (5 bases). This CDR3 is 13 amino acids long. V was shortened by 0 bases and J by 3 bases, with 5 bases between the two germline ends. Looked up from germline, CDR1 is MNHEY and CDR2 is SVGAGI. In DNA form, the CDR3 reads TGTGCCAGCAGTTACTCAGGGGAAGAGACCCAGTACTTC. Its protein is CASSYSGEETQYF.